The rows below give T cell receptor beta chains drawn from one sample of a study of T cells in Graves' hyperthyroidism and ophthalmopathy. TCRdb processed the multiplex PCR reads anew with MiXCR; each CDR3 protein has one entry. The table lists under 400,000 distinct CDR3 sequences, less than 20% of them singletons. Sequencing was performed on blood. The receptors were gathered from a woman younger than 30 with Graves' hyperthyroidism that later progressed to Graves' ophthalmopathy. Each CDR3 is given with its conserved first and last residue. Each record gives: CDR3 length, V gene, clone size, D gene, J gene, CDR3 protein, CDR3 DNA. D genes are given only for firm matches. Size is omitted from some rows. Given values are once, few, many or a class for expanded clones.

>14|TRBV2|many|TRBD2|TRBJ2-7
CAIRPGGRADEQYF
TGTGCCATAAGACCGGGCGGGAGGGCCGACGAGCAGTACTTC
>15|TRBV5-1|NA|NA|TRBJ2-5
CASSLFPDRQETQYF
TGCGCCAGCAGCTTGTTTCCGGACAGACAAGAGACCCAGTACTTC
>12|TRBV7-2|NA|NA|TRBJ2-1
CASSLDRVKQFF
TGTGCCAGCAGCTTAGACAGGGTTAAGCAGTTCTTC
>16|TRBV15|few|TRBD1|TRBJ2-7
CATSRGGGQGPYEQYF
TGTGCCACCAGCAGAGGGGGGGGACAGGGACCCTACGAGCAGTACTTC
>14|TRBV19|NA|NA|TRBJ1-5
CASSGGRGAFPQHF
TGTGCCAGTAGCGGGGGGAGGGGGGCCTTTCCCCAGCATTTT
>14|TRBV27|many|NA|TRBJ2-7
CASSFGRSSYEQYF
TGTGCCAGCAGTTTCGGACGTAGCTCCTACGAGCAGTACTTC
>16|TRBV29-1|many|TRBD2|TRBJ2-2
CSVMSIAGPNTGELFF
TGCAGCGTTATGTCGATAGCGGGTCCGAACACCGGGGAGCTGTTTTTT
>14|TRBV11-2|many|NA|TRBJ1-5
CASSLGTENQPQHF
TGTGCCAGCAGCTTAGGGACAGAGAATCAGCCCCAGCATTTT
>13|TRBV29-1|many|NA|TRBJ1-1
CSVAGGPDTEAFF
TGCAGCGTTGCTGGGGGGCCCGACACTGAAGCTTTCTTT
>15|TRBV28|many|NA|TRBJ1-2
CASTTRQYSNYGYTF
TGTGCCAGCACCACCCGACAGTATTCAAACTATGGCTACACCTTC
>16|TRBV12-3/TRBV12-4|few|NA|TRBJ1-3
CASSLSGGALGNTIYF
TGTGCCAGCAGTTTGTCTGGGGGCGCGTTAGGAAACACCATATATTTT
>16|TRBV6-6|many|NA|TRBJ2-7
CASSYEAGLLSYEQYF
TGTGCCAGCAGTTACGAGGCAGGTCTCCTCTCCTACGAGCAGTACTTC
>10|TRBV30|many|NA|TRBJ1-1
CAWIHTEAFF
TGTGCCTGGATCCACACTGAAGCTTTCTTT
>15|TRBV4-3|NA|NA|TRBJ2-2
CASSQGGLNTGELFF
TGCGCCAGCAGCCAAGGCGGTCTTAACACCGGGGAGCTGTTTTTT
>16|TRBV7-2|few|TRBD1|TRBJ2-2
CASSSLDRGGTGELFF
TGTGCCAGCAGCTCCTTAGACAGGGGCGGCACCGGGGAGCTGTTTTTT
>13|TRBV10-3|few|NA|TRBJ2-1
CAINREGQNEQFF
TGTGCCATCAACAGGGAGGGACAGAATGAGCAGTTCTTC
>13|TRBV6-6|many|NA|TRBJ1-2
CASSYKTGYGYTF
TGTGCCAGCAGTTACAAGACAGGTTACGGCTACACCTTC
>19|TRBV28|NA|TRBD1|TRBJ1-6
CASSLFFPTRQGLNSPLHF
TGTGCCAGCAGTTTATTCTTCCCCACACGACAGGGTCTTAATTCACCCCTCCACTTT
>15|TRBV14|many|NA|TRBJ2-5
CASSQVTIGGETQYF
TGTGCCAGCAGCCAAGTAACCATAGGTGGTGAGACCCAGTACTTC
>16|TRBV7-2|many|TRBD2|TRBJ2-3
CASSLAYGGRADTQYF
TGTGCCAGCAGCTTAGCTTACGGCGGGAGGGCAGATACGCAGTATTTT
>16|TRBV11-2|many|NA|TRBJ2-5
CASSLDGLRPVGTQYF
TGTGCCAGCAGCTTAGATGGGCTTCGACCCGTAGGGACCCAGTACTTC
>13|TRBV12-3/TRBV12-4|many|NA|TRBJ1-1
CASSLARYTEAFF
TGTGCCAGCAGTTTAGCTCGATACACTGAAGCTTTCTTT
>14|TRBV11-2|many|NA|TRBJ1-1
CASSEDFGSTEAFF
TGTGCCAGCAGCGAGGATTTCGGGTCCACTGAAGCTTTCTTT
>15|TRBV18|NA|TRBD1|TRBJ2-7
CASSPPGTVAYEQYF
TGTGCCAGCTCACCGCCCGGGACAGTCGCCTACGAGCAGTACTTC
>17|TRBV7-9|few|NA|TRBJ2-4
CASSLVGVGYGKNIQYF
TGTGCCAGCAGCTTAGTCGGTGTGGGGTATGGCAAAAACATTCAGTACTTC
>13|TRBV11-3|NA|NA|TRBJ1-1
CASSWTGNSEAFF
TGTGCCAGCAGCTGGACCGGGAACTCTGAAGCTTTCTTT